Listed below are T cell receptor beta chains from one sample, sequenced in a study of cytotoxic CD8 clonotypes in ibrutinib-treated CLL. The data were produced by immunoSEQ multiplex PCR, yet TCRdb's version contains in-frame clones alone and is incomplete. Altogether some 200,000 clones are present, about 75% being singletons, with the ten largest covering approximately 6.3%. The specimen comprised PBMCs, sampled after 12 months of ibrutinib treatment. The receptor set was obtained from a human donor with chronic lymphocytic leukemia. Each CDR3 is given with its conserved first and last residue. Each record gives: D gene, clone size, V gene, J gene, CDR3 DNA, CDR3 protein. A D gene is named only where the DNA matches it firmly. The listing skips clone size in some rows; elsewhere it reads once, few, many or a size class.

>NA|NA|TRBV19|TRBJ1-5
TGTGCCAGTAGTATAGTGGGGTGGGGGAATCAGCCCCAGCATTTT
CASSIVGWGNQPQHF
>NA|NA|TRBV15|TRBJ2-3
TGTGCCACCAGCAGAGGAGGAGAGGGGCTAGCGTTATCAGATACGCAGTATTTT
CATSRGGEGLALSDTQYF
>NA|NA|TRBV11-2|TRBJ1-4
TGTGCCAGCAGCCGCCGGTATCCTAATGAAAAACTGTTTTTT
CASSRRYPNEKLFF
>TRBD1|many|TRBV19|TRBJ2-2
TGTGCCAGTACCCGGACAGGAGCCGGGGAGCTGTTTTTT
CASTRTGAGELFF
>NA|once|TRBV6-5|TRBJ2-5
TGTGCCAGCAGTTACTCGAATCGTGAAGAGACCCAGTACTTC
CASSYSNREETQYF
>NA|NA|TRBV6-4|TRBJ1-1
TGTGCCAGCAGTGACGGCCCAGGGACTGAAGCTTTCTTT
CASSDGPGTEAFF
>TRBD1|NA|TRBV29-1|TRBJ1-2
TGCAGCTTTGACAGGGGGCTGTACTATGGCTACACCTTC
CSFDRGLYYGYTF
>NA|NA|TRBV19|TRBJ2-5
TGTGCCAGTAGGGGCAGGCAAGAGACCCAGTACTTC
CASRGRQETQYF
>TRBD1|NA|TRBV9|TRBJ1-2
TGTGCCAGCAGCGTACAAACGGGACAGGTCTATGGCTACACCTTC
CASSVQTGQVYGYTF
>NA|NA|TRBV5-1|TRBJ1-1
TGCGCCAGCAGCTTGACTCTGGGACAGAACACTGAAGCTTTCTTT
CASSLTLGQNTEAFF
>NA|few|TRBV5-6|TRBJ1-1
TGTGCCAGCAGCTTACGTGGGAACACTGAAGCTTTCTTT
CASSLRGNTEAFF
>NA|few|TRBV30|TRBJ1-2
TGTGCCTGGAGTGTACCGGCAGTAGGGTATGGCTACACCTTC
CAWSVPAVGYGYTF
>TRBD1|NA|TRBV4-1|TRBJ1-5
TGCGCCAGCAGCCAAGATGGCGGGACAGAAGGTTTT
CASSQDGGTEGF
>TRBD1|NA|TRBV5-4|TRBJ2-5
TGTGCCAGCAGTAGGGACAGTCAAGAGACCCAGTACTTC
CASSRDSQETQYF
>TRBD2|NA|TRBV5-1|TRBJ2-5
TGCGCCAGCAGCTTGCCGGGACTAGCGGACCAAGAGACCCAGTACTTC
CASSLPGLADQETQYF
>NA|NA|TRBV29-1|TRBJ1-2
TGCAGCGTTGGGCGAGGGGAGGGCTATGGCTACACCTTC
CSVGRGEGYGYTF
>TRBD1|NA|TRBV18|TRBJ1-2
TGTGCCAGCTCACTCCTTTCGCCGGGACAGGGAAGTTCGGGGGGCTACACCTTC
CASSLLSPGQGSSGGYTF
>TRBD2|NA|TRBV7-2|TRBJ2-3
TGTGCCAGCAGCCCTGCGGGACTAGGCAAGTATTTT
CASSPAGLGKYF
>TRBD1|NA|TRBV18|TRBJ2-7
TGTGCCAGCTCAGGGACAGGGGGAGGCGAGCAGTACTTC
CASSGTGGGEQYF
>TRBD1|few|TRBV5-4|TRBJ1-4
TGTGCCAGCAGCTACATAGGGGGCGCAGGTGAAAAACTGTTTTTT
CASSYIGGAGEKLFF
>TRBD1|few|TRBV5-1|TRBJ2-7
TGCGCCAGCAGTTGGACAGGGGGAGGTTACGAGCAGTACTTC
CASSWTGGGYEQYF
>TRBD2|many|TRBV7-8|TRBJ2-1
TGTGCCAGCACCCAGGGGGTTGATCTAGCGGGAGTCAATGAGCAGTTCTTC
CASTQGVDLAGVNEQFF
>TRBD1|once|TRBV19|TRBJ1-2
TGTGCCAGTAGTGACAGGGAAATCGATGGCTACACCTTC
CASSDREIDGYTF
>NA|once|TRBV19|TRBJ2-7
TGTGCCAGTGCCGACATACCATCCTACGAGCAGTACTTC
CASADIPSYEQYF
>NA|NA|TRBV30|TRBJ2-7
TGTGCCTGGAACAGGGTAGGCGAGCAGTACTTC
CAWNRVGEQYF
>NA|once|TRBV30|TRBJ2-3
TGTGCCTGGAGTGTAATTGGGGGGAGCACAGATACGCAGTATTTT
CAWSVIGGSTDTQYF
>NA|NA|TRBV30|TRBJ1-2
TGTGCCTGGAGTGTAGGGGGTTTTGGCTACACCTTC
CAWSVGGFGYTF
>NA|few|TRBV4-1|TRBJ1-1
TGCGCCAGCAGCCAAGATCAGGGGCTGAACACTGAAGCTTTCTTT
CASSQDQGLNTEAFF
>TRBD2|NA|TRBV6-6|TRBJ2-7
TGTGCCAGCAGTTATTCCCTAGCGGGGAACTACGAGCAGTACTTC
CASSYSLAGNYEQYF
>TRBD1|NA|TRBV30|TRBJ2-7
TGTGCCTGGAGGATGACAGGGGGCGCGGGTCCGTCCTACGAGCAGTACTTC
CAWRMTGGAGPSYEQYF
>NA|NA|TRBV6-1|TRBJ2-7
TGTGCCAGCAGTGGTGCGGCGGGCTCCTACGAGCAGTACTTC
CASSGAAGSYEQYF
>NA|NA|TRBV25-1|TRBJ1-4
TGTGCCAGCAGTGAATTGAGGGCGGCTAATGAAAAACTGTTTTTT
CASSELRAANEKLFF
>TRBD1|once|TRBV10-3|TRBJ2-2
TGTGCCATCCGCCCGGGGACAGAAAACACCGGGGAGCTGTTTTTT
CAIRPGTENTGELFF
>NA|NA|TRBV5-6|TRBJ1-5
TGTGCCAGCAGCAAACCCAGGTACAATCAGCCCCAGCATTTT
CASSKPRYNQPQHF
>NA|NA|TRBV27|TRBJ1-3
TGTGCCAGCAGTTATATACCGCAGAGCTCTGGAAACACCATATATTTT
CASSYIPQSSGNTIYF
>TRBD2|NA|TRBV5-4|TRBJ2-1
TGTGCCAGCAGCTTTCTGGCGGGAGTGGAAAATGAGCAGTTCTTC
CASSFLAGVENEQFF
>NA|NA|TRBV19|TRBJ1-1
TGTGCCAGTAGTATAGCCAGGATCACTGAAGCTTTCTTT
CASSIARITEAFF
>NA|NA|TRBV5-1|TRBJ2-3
TGCGCCAGCAGCTTGGCCGCGAGAGGGTTAGATACGCAGTATTTT
CASSLAARGLDTQYF